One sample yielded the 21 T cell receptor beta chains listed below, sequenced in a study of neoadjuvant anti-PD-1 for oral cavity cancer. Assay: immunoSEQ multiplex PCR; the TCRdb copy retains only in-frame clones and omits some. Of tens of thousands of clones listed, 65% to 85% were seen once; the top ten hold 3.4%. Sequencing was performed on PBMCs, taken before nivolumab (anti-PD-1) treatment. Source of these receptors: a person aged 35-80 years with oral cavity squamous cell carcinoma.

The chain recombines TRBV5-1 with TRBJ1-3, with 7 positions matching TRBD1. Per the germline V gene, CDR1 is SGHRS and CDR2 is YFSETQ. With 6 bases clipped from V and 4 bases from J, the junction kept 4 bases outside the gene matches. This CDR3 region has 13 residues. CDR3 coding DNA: TGCGCCAGCATGACAGGGACAGGAAACACCATATATTTT. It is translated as CASMTGTGNTIYF.

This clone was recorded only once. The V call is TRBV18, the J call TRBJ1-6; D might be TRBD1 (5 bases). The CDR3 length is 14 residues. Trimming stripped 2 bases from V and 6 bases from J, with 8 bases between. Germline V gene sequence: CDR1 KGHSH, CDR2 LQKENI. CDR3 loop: CASSPRQTNSPLHF. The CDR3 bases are TGTGCCAGCTCACCAAGACAGACTAATTCACCCCTCCACTTT.

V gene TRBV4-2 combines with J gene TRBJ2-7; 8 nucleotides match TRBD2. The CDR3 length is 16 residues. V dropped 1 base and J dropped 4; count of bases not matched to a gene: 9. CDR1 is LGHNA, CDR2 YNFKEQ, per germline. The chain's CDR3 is CASSQGFGLAGYEQYF. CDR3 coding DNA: TGTGCCAGCAGCCAAGGTTTTGGTCTAGCGGGTTACGAGCAGTACTTC.

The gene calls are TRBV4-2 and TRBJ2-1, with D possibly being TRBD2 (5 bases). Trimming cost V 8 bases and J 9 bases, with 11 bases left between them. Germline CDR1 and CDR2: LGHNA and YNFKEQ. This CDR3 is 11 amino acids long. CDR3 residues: CASGREFEQFF. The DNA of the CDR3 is TGTGCCAGCGGTAGGGAGTTTGAGCAGTTCTTC.

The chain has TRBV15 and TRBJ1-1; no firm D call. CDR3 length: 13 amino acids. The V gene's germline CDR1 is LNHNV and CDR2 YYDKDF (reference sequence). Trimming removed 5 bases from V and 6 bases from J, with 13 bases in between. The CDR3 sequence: CATSPRHGAEAFF. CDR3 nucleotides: TGTGCCACCAGCCCCCGGCATGGGGCTGAAGCTTTCTTT.

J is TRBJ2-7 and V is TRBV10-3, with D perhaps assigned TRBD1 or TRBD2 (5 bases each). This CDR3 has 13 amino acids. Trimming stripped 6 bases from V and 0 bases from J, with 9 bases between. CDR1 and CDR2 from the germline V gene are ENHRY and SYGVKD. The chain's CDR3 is CAIRGTDSYEQYF. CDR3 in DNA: TGTGCCATCAGGGGGACGGACTCCTACGAGCAGTACTTC.

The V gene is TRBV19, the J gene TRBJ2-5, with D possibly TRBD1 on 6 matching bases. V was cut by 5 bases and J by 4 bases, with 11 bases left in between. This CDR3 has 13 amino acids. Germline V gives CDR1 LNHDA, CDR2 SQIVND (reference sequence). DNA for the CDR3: TGTGCCAGTAGTCAGGACAGATTAGAGACCCAGTACTTC. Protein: CASSQDRLETQYF.

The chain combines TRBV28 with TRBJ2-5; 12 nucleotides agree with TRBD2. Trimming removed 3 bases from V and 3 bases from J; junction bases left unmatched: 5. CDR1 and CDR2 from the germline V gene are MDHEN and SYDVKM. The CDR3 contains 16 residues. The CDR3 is CASSFWTSGAEETQYF. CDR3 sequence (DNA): TGTGCCAGCAGTTTCTGGACTAGCGGGGCGGAAGAGACCCAGTACTTC.

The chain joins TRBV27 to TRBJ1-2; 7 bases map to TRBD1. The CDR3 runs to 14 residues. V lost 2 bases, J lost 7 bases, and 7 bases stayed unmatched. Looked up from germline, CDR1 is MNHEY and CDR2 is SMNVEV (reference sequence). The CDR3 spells CASSLRSGGFGYTF. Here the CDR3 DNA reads TGTGCCAGCAGTTTAAGGTCAGGGGGGTTTGGCTACACCTTC.

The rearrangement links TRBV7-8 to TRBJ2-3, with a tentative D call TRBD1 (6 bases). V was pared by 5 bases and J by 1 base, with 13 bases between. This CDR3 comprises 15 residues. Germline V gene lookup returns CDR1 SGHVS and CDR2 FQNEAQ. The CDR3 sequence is CASSLPGAGTDTQYF. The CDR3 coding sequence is TGTGCCAGCAGCCTCCCAGGGGCCGGCACAGATACGCAGTATTTT. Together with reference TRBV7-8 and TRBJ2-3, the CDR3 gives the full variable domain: GAGVSQSPRYKVAKRGQDVALRCDPISGHVSLFWYQQALGQGPEFLTYFQNEAQLDKSGLPSDRFFAERPEGSVSTLKIQRTQQEDSAVYLCASSLPGAGTDTQYFGPGTRLTVL.

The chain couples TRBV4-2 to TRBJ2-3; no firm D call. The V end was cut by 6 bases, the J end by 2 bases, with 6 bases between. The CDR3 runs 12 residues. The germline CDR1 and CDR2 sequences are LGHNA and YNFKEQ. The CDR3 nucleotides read TGTGCCAGCAGGTCCACCACAGATACGCAGTATTTT. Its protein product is CASRSTTDTQYF.

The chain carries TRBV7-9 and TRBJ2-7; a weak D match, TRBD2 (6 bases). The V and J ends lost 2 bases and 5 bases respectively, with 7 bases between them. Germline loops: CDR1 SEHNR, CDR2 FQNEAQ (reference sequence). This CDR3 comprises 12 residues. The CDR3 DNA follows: TGTGCCAGCAGCTTAACGGGGGACGAGCAGTACTTC. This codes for CASSLTGDEQYF.

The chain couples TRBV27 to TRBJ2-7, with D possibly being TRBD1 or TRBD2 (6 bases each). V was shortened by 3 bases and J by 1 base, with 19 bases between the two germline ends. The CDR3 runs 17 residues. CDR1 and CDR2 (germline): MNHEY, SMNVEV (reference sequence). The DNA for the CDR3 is TGTGCCAGCAGTTTGAGCCACTTGGGGGGCGAATCCTACGAGCAGTACTTC. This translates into CASSLSHLGGESYEQYF.

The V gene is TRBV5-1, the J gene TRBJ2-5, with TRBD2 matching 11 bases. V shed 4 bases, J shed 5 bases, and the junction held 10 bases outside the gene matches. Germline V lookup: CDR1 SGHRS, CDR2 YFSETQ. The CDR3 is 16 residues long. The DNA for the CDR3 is TGCGCCAGCAGCCTACCTAGCGGGAGGACAATGGAGACCCAGTACTTC. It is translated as CASSLPSGRTMETQYF.

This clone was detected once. CDR3 amino acids: CASSKGLAQETQYF. The CDR3 coding sequence is TGTGCCAGCAGTAAGGGACTAGCACAAGAGACCCAGTACTTC. The chain is built from TRBV2 and TRBJ2-5; TRBD2 matches 9 bases. V lost 5 bases, J lost 2 bases, and 3 bases stayed unmatched. Germline assignment: CDR1 SNHLY and CDR2 FYNNEI. The CDR3 runs to 14 residues.

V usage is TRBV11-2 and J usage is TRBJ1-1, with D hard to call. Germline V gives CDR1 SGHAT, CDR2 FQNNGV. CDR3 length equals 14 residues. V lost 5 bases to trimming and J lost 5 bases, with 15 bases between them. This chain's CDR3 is CASSPFDLGTEAFF. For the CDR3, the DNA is TGTGCCAGCAGCCCGTTCGACCTAGGGACTGAAGCTTTCTTT.

The CDR3 nucleotides read TGCGCCAGCAGCCAAGAGCCGGGACTGGGGATTTTGGATACGCAGTATTTT. This gives the protein CASSQEPGLGILDTQYF. The V call is TRBV4-1, the J call TRBJ2-3, with D possibly being TRBD2 (6 bases). V lost 0 bases to trimming and J lost 6 bases, with 19 bases between them. CDR1 and CDR2 (germline): MGHRA, YSYEKL. The CDR3 totals 17 residues.

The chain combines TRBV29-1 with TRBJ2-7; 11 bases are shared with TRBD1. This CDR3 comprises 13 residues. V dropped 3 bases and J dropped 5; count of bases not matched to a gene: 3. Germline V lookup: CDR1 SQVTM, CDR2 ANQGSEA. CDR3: CSVEGTGGNEQYF. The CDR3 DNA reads TGCAGCGTTGAGGGGACAGGGGGTAACGAGCAGTACTTC.

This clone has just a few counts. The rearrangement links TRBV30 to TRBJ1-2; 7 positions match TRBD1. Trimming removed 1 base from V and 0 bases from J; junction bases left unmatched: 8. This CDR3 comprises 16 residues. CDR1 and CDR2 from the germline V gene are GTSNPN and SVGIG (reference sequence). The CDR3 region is CAWSASTGLTNYGYTF. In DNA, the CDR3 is TGTGCCTGGAGTGCTTCGACAGGGCTAACTAACTATGGCTACACCTTC.

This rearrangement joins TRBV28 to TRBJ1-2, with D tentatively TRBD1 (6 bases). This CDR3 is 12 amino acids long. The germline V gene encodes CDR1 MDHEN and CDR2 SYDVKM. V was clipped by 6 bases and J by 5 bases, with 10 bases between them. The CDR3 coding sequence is TGTGCCAGCAGGTCCGACAGGTATGGCTACACCTTC. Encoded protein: CASRSDRYGYTF.

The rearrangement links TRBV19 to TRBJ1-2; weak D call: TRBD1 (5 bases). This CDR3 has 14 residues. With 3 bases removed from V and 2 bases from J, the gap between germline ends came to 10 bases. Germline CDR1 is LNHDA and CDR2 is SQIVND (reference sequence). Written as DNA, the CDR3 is TGTGCCAGTAGTATGCAGGGAGGGAACTATGGCTACACCTTC. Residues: CASSMQGGNYGYTF.